The 27 T cell receptor beta chains given below trace back to one sample, sequenced in a study of blood T cell repertoires in COVID-19. The method was immunoSEQ multiplex PCR; TCRdb's version includes in-frame clones alone and lacks a portion of them. The sample consists of under 250,000 clones, approximately 81% of them appearing once. Sample: PBMCs or T cells enriched from blood (not recorded which). Receptors were obtained from a woman aged 45-65 years with acute COVID-19.

This rearrangement joins TRBV5-4 to TRBJ2-1; the match to TRBD2 covers 7 bases. CDR3 length equals 16 residues. J gave up 0 bases and V 0 bases, and 3 bases lay outside the gene matches. In germline, CDR1 is SGHNT, CDR2 YYREEE (reference sequence). The CDR3 reads CASSLAAGVSYNEQFF. The CDR3, as DNA: TGTGCCAGCAGCTTGGCCGCGGGAGTCTCCTACAATGAGCAGTTCTTC.

The V gene is TRBV7-2, the J gene TRBJ2-1; D is possibly TRBD1 (5 bases). The V end lost 2 bases, the J end lost 9 bases, and 20 bases lay between the germline ends. Germline V gene data show CDR1 as SGHTA and CDR2 as FQGNSA. The CDR3 spans 16 residues. CDR3 protein: CASSLTRQTFAAEQFF. CDR3 coding DNA: TGTGCCAGCAGCTTAACGCGACAGACTTTCGCCGCTGAGCAGTTCTTC.

The V call is TRBV7-2, the J call TRBJ2-1; D not resolved. V was pared by 4 bases and J by 7 bases, with 11 bases between. Germline CDR1 reads SGHTA; CDR2 reads FQGNSA. The CDR3 loop spans 13 amino acids. In nucleotides, the CDR3 is TGTGCCAGCAGCTACGACTCCCTAAATGAGCAGTTCTTC. This codes for CASSYDSLNEQFF.

This clone has only one observation. The chain carries TRBV2 and TRBJ1-2; D is perhaps TRBD1 (5 bases). This CDR3 has 13 residues. V gave up 5 bases and J gave up 5 bases, with 12 bases separating them. Germline V lookup: CDR1 SNHLY, CDR2 FYNNEI. CDR3 in amino acids: CASSPDRAYGYTF. In nucleotides, the CDR3 is TGTGCCAGCAGTCCTGACAGAGCTTATGGCTACACCTTC.

The chain combines TRBV12-3 or TRBV12-4 with TRBJ1-4, with no clear D. This CDR3 has 12 residues. V was pared by 3 bases and J by 7 bases, with 6 bases between. The DNA for the CDR3 is TGTGCCAGCAGTTTTATGAGTGAAAAACTGTTTTTT. Translated: CASSFMSEKLFF.

The chain has TRBV12-5 and TRBJ1-3; 7 positions agree with TRBD1. This CDR3 region has 16 residues. The germline gives CDR1 LGHNT, CDR2 FRNRAP. V gave up 5 bases and J gave up 2 bases; unmatched junction bases: 9. The CDR3 is CASGTPRQGTGNTIYF. The CDR3 DNA is TGTGCTAGTGGTACCCCACGACAGGGAACTGGAAACACCATATATTTT.

The chain combines TRBV6-6 with TRBJ1-1; the D is unclear. Per germline, CDR1 MNHNY and CDR2 SVGAGI (reference sequence). The V end was cut by 2 bases, the J end by 4 bases, with 11 bases between. The CDR3 consists of 14 residues. The CDR3 region is CASSYSELSTEAFF. CDR3 coding DNA: TGTGCCAGCAGTTACAGCGAACTGAGCACTGAAGCTTTCTTT.

This clone has only one observation. This chain links TRBV6-5 with TRBJ2-5; weak D call: TRBD2 (5 bases). Between the trimmed V and J ends, which lost 7 bases and 1 base, there was a span of 16 bases. Germline values: CDR1 MNHEY, CDR2 SVGAGI. There are 15 residues in the CDR3. CDR3 sequence (DNA): TGTGCCAGCACCAAGAACATGGACTCCCAAGAGACCCAGTACTTC. This sequence encodes CASTKNMDSQETQYF.

The chain recombines TRBV5-1 with TRBJ1-3; 8 bases agree with TRBD1. This CDR3 has 15 amino acids. V gave up 4 bases and J gave up 0 bases; unmatched junction bases: 3. The germline gives CDR1 SGHRS, CDR2 YFSETQ. CDR3 amino acids: CASSQQGGSGNTIYF. DNA for the CDR3: TGCGCCAGCAGCCAACAGGGGGGCTCTGGAAACACCATATATTTT.

V is TRBV7-2 and J is TRBJ1-2; no firm D call. The germline gives CDR1 SGHTA, CDR2 FQGNSA. This CDR3 contains 12 residues. Trimming left V 5 bases short and J 6 bases short, with 10 bases between. The CDR3 here is CASSPGGNGYTF. CDR3 nucleotide sequence: TGTGCCAGCAGCCCCGGCGGGAATGGCTACACCTTC.

This clone was picked up one time. The rearrangement uses TRBV29-1 and TRBJ1-1; D is possibly TRBD1 (6 bases). The CDR3 runs to 14 residues. Germline V lookup: CDR1 SQVTM, CDR2 ANQGSEA. Trimming cost V 5 bases and J 0 bases, with 13 bases left between them. CDR3 coding DNA: TGCAGCGTTTACGGACAGAGCATGAACACTGAAGCTTTCTTT. Translation gives CSVYGQSMNTEAFF.

The CDR3 protein is CASGRDSHPSTDTQYF. In DNA form, the CDR3 reads TGTGCCAGCGGCCGGGACAGTCACCCTAGCACAGATACGCAGTATTTT. The chain combines TRBV6-4 with TRBJ2-3, with 7 bases matching TRBD1. V shed 8 bases and J 0 bases; nucleotides not matched to a gene: 11. CDR3 length equals 16 residues. Germline V gene lookup returns CDR1 MRHNA and CDR2 SNTAGT.

This clone was counted between two and nine times. The V and J genes are TRBV23-1 and TRBJ2-4; D call uncertain. TRBV23-1 is assigned to the ORF class and has an uncertain function. Trimming left V 1 base short and J 2 bases short, with 15 bases between. This CDR3 region has 17 residues. The CDR3 reads CASSQCADTRPKNIQYF. CDR3 in DNA: TGCGCCAGCAGTCAATGCGCCGACACGCGCCCCAAAAACATTCAGTACTTC.

The CDR3 bases are TGTGCCAATTTTGCCCCGGGACAGGGGCACCGTGAGACTGAAGCTTTCTTT. As protein: CANFAPGQGHRETEAFF. The chain is built from TRBV19 and TRBJ1-1, with 10 bases matching TRBD1. This CDR3 has 17 residues. CDR1 and CDR2 (germline): LNHDA, SQIVND (reference sequence). The J segment lost 5 bases and the V segment lost 10 bases, leaving 19 bases of the junction unmatched.

The chain uses TRBV7-2 and TRBJ2-7; D remains unclear. This CDR3 is 13 amino acids long. V was pared by 4 bases and J by 3 bases, with 10 bases between. Germline CDR1 reads SGHTA; CDR2 reads FQGNSA. The CDR3 DNA sequence: TGTGCCAGCAGCTCACGAGAGGTCTACGAGCAGTACTTC. It encodes CASSSREVYEQYF.

CDR3: CASSPGLAGTNEQYF. The CDR3 DNA is TGTGCCAGCAGCCCCGGACTAGCGGGCACCAACGAGCAGTACTTC. The V gene is TRBV7-6, the J gene TRBJ2-7, with 11 bases fitting TRBD2. The germline CDR1 and CDR2 sequences are SGHVS and FNYEAQ. This CDR3 has 15 residues. V lost 5 bases, J lost 5 bases, and 8 bases stayed unmatched.

This clone was detected a few times. CDR3 sequence reads: CASSIRQDRRHSGNTIYF. For the CDR3, the DNA is TGTGCCAGTAGTATAAGGCAAGACAGACGACACTCTGGAAACACCATATATTTT. This rearrangement joins TRBV19 to TRBJ1-3, with D possibly matching TRBD1 (5 bases). The CDR3 runs to 18 residues. The germline gives CDR1 LNHDA, CDR2 SQIVND (reference sequence). V was shortened by 2 bases and J by 0 bases, with 17 bases between the two germline ends.

The gene calls are TRBV28 and TRBJ1-3, with D possibly being TRBD1 (5 bases). The CDR3 has 17 residues. Germline V gene sequence: CDR1 MDHEN, CDR2 SYDVKM. The V and J ends lost 8 bases and 0 bases respectively, with 20 bases between them. CDR3 nucleotide sequence: TGTGCCAGCGCCGGGGGGGGTTGGGTACTCTCTGGAAACACCATATATTTT. It codes for CASAGGGWVLSGNTIYF.

This chain joins TRBV19 and TRBJ2-1; possible D gene TRBD2, 5 bases. V lost 5 bases and J lost 9, with 8 bases in between. Looked up from germline, CDR1 is LNHDA and CDR2 is SQIVND (reference sequence). The CDR3 runs to 11 residues. This chain's CDR3 is CASSQEVEQFF. CDR3 nucleotide sequence: TGTGCCAGTAGTCAGGAGGTTGAGCAGTTCTTC.

The chain recombines TRBV4-2 with TRBJ2-7; D might be TRBD1 (6 bases). The CDR3 runs 14 residues. From germline, CDR1 is LGHNA and CDR2 YNFKEQ. V dropped 0 bases and J dropped 4 bases, with 10 bases sitting between them. The CDR3: CASSQEVQGYEQYF. DNA of the CDR3: TGTGCCAGCAGCCAAGAAGTACAGGGTTACGAGCAGTACTTC.

The chain recombines TRBV27 with TRBJ2-1; D perhaps matches TRBD1 (6 bases). The CDR3 spans 13 residues. The germline gives CDR1 MNHEY, CDR2 SMNVEV (reference sequence). The V end lost 5 bases, the J end lost 9 bases, and 14 bases lay between the germline ends. The CDR3 DNA is TGTGCCAGCAGTCCGACAGGTTTCGCTGAGCAGTTCTTC. This translates into CASSPTGFAEQFF.

This rearrangement joins TRBV5-6 to TRBJ2-1; D remains ambiguous. This CDR3 contains 14 residues. Trimming cost V 6 bases and J 2 bases, with 12 bases left between them. CDR1 is SGHDT and CDR2 is YYEEEE in the germline V gene. CDR3 DNA: TGTGCCAGCACCCGGAGAGGCGCCTACAATGAGCAGTTCTTC. Its protein product is CASTRRGAYNEQFF.

The V gene is TRBV30, the J gene TRBJ2-3; D is undetermined. CDR1 is GTSNPN and CDR2 is SVGIG in the germline V gene (reference sequence). This CDR3 is 12 amino acids long. Deletions cut 4 bases from V and 4 bases from J, with 9 bases between. CDR3 loop: CAWNMYPDTQYF. DNA for the CDR3: TGTGCCTGGAACATGTACCCAGATACGCAGTATTTT. The full variable domain, in which reference TRBV30 and TRBJ2-3 provide the parts outside the CDR3, is SQTIHQWPATLVQPVGSPLSLECTVEGTSNPNLYWYRQAAGRGLQLLFYSVGIGQISSEVPQNLSASRPQDRQFILSSKKLLLSDSGFYLCAWNMYPDTQYFGPGTRLTVL.

This clone came up a few times. The CDR3 DNA is TGCGCCAGCAGATCCAACAGGGGGGAAAACACCGGGGAGCTGTTTTTT. Amino acid sequence: CASRSNRGENTGELFF. The chain recombines TRBV5-1 with TRBJ2-2; 8 bases are a match to TRBD1. V was clipped by 5 bases and J by 2 bases; unmatched bases: 8. The CDR3 extends over 16 amino acids. Per the germline V gene, CDR1 is SGHRS and CDR2 is YFSETQ.

This rearrangement joins TRBV6-4 to TRBJ2-2; perhaps TRBD1 as D (6 bases). In germline, CDR1 is MRHNA, CDR2 SNTAGT. The CDR3 has 15 amino acids. The ends were cut back, 6 bases at V and 4 bases at J, with 15 bases in the middle. CDR3 loop: CASSEYIGGTGELFF. The CDR3 nucleotides read TGTGCCAGCAGCGAGTATATAGGGGGCACCGGGGAGCTGTTTTTT.

The chain is built from TRBV6-5 and TRBJ2-2, with 7 nucleotides matching TRBD1. Trimming took 1 base from V and 0 from J; bases not matched to a gene: 2. The CDR3 runs to 16 residues. Germline CDR1 MNHEY, CDR2 SVGAGI. CDR3 sequence (DNA): TGTGCCAGCAGTTACTTTGGGACAGCGAACACCGGGGAGCTGTTTTTT. This sequence encodes CASSYFGTANTGELFF.

V and J are TRBV11-2 and TRBJ2-1; 10 nucleotides line up with TRBD2. The germline gives CDR1 SGHAT, CDR2 FQNNGV. The CDR3 runs 15 residues. J gave up 6 bases and V 2 bases, and 4 bases lay outside the gene matches. Here the CDR3 reads CASSLRLAGANEQFF. The CDR3 DNA reads TGTGCCAGCAGCTTAAGGCTAGCGGGAGCCAATGAGCAGTTCTTC.